Given below is one T cell receptor (beta chain) in context. This record comes from a study of blood T cell repertoires in COVID-19. CDR1 SEHNR and CDR2 FQNEAQ come from the germline V gene (reference sequence). The CDR3 length is 15 residues. V lost 7 bases, J lost 9 bases, and 10 bases stayed unmatched. In the source study's methods: Using reference gene primer amplification, nucleated cell counts were estimated. Produced via immunoSEQ multiplex PCR; TCRdb's table is partial and in-frame only. That table supplies the V and J calls and clone size; D and trimming were determined from the DNA. The table includes approximately 130,000 clones, about 86% detected once.

Sample: peripheral blood. The gene calls are TRBV7-9 and TRBJ1-6; 9 bases match TRBD1. The TCR sequence derives from a woman in her forties or fifties who had recovered from COVID-19. The chain's CDR3 is CASTEWGTGISPLHF. CDR3 DNA sequence: TGTGCCAGCACCGAATGGGGGACAGGGATTTCACCCCTCCACTTT.